This TCR beta chain was recorded in a study of cytomegalovirus exposure and HLA in healthy donors (TCRdb year 2017). Describing the broader study: An earlier analysis of roughly 570 of the donors reported around 280 Gb of sequence data and 95 million to 130 million unique TCR beta sequences obtained from approximately 180 million T cells. In the later analysis, no new phenotypic data were used to find candidate immune exposures; instead, reliance was placed on TCR beta sequences and their occurrence across donors. Donor age, sex, ethnicity and CMV serostatus were compiled alongside the repertoire data. In a later analysis, previously published TCR beta repertoires from 550 to 700 donors were re-analyzed and high-resolution HLA genotyping was added so that TCR occurrence patterns could be studied. The T cell repertoires of 666 subjects were profiled by immunosequencing and related to cytomegalovirus serostatus. Of the approximately 400 genotyped donors, approximately 80% fell in the genetic ancestry cluster associated with self-reported Caucasian donors. To decide whether each TCR beta V gene segment behaved as functional or pseudogenic, an earlier analysis of 587 of the donors relied on high-throughput TCR beta sequencing. High-throughput TCR immunosequencing, statistical association of individual TCRs with disease status, and machine learning were combined to predict cytomegalovirus infection status. All discovery cohort repertoires had been generated using a single sequencing platform. On average, 235,054 unique TCR beta nucleotide sequences were sequenced per donor among 398 genotyped donors of the cohort, with around 19% of those sequences being non-productive. Because of strong linkage in the cohort, roughly five DR-DQ haplotypes were treated as single units for association and clustering. The number of donors typed differed by locus, with about 629-630 for A, B, C, DRB1 and DQB1, roughly 520 for DQA1, 606 for DPA1, and approximately 470 for DPB1. HLA typing included class I and class II loci at four-digit resolution. Along with the approximately 700-subject first cohort, a separate validation cohort of over a hundred different subjects was used. An early release covering 500 to 750 HLA-typed donors comprised 300 to 350 gigabases of sequencing data and approximately 80 million unique TCR sequences. In a later genetic analysis, genome-wide SNP genotypes for 398 of the 666 donors were used, and that subset was treated as a discovery cohort. The study aimed to test whether signatures of past pathogen exposure could be identified by cataloging public T cell receptors. Study-level results and caveats: Assigning TCR associations to individual alleles was difficult when HLA alleles, especially DR and DQ, strongly co-occurred. In both the original and validation cohorts, the classifier was reported to diagnose cytomegalovirus status with high specificity and sensitivity. According to a later genetic analysis, donors in an Asian-associated ancestry cluster had fewer N-insertions in productive TCRs than the roughly 670-donor mean. The authors suggested that the approach could potentially be extended to other disease states and immunological phenotypes. In an earlier analysis of some 500 of the donors, most TCR beta V segments appeared in productive rearrangements about 87% or about 30% of the time, broadly matching IMGT annotations. Because the 87-base-pair reads could not distinguish some IMGT-functional V segments, including TRBV6-2 and TRBV6-3, those segments were excluded. A later genetic analysis associated a missense DCLRE1C variant with V-gene and J-gene trimming of TCR beta chains, and an independent cohort replicated the association. Only TCR beta chains were sequenced in this cohort, and the absence of alpha or paired-chain data limited detectable features. A few of the identified cytomegalovirus-associated TCR beta chains were confirmed in vitro to be specific for cytomegalovirus antigens. A further reported finding was that TCR beta sequences accurately predicted the HLA-A and HLA-B alleles for most subjects in the first cohort. According to a later analysis, parvovirus B19, influenza, CMV and Epstein-Barr virus appeared linked to several top co-occurrence clusters. A later analysis found that TCR association rates varied across HLA loci, with DRB1 alleles showing the most associated TCRs and HLA-C alleles the fewest. CMV serostatus was the only immune exposure information available for the cohort. The study gave a list of about 160 TCR beta chains associated with cytomegalovirus. According to a later analysis, most CMV-associated TCR beta chains appeared to be HLA-restricted, and the HLA associations seemed to be driven largely by CMV exposure. A later analysis found that HLA-associated TCR beta chains were more clonally expanded and had lower generation probabilities than equally common non-associated chains. HLA typing was unavailable for some donors at each locus, so association tests used only the typed subset. Correlated functional status among segregating V segments might be attributable to linkage disequilibrium, but an unknown experimental factor could not be ruled out. While some public TCRs were present in many individuals, most TCR sequences turned up only very rarely across donors. Because counts were too low, 15 to 20 rarely observed V segments, including chromosome 9 orphons, were excluded from the earlier analysis of 587 of the donors. Presence/absence analyses assumed roughly uniform sequencing depth across donors, an assumption that may not hold. A cluster of highly shared sequence variants was judged likely to be a technical artifact of the sequencing pipeline. At a false discovery rate of 0.05, a later analysis linked fewer than 20,000 TCR beta sequences to specific HLA alleles.

The cohort consisted of hundreds of healthy bone marrow donors. At the time of sampling, all cohort members were nominally healthy, though unrecorded immune exposures were likely present. The donor was CMV seronegative and belonged to the group of approximately 320 seronegative cohort members. A peripheral blood sample was collected from each donor, and TCR beta sequencing was performed on peripheral blood mononuclear cells. The Qiagen DNeasy Blood Extraction Kit was used to extract genomic DNA from the blood cell samples. Library method: the immunoSEQ multiplex PCR assay. The multiplex PCR relied on a mix of 60 forward primers for TCR Vbeta segments and 13 reverse primers for TCR Jbeta segments. A multiplex PCR assay on genomic DNA amplified the CDR3 region of rearranged TCR beta genes. On the Illumina HiSeq System, the amplified TCR beta libraries were sequenced as 87-base-pair reads. The authors' pipeline ran thus. A later analysis counted approximately 76 million unique TCR beta chains across the 666 repertoires, and roughly 11 million of these chains were shared by at least two donors. To remove PCR and sequencing errors, raw reads were error-corrected and collapsed into unique sequences using a nearest-neighbor algorithm that merged closely related sequences. V, D and J gene segments were assigned by aligning CDR3 sequences to IMGT reference sequences. For a sequence to be retained, at least a six-nucleotide match to both a V gene segment and a J gene segment was required. A rearrangement was called productive if the CDR3 had no stop codons and remained in frame with V and J, and every other rearrangement was called non-productive. Following IMGT convention, CDR3 was defined as the stretch from the second conserved V-encoded cysteine up to the conserved J-encoded phenylalanine. The earlier analysis of some 600 of the donors excluded sequences that lacked an unambiguous match to a single V gene segment. In an earlier analysis of several hundred of the donors, a V segment was called functional when productive rearrangements were above 56.7%, and segregating when the standard deviation between donors exceeded 5%. To diagnose cytomegalovirus status from the catalog of TCR beta chain sequences, a statistical classification framework was built. In a later analysis, V and J genes were assigned by comparing TCR nucleotide sequences against IMGT/GENE-DB human TR gene sequences. Using the TCRdist pipeline, a later analysis assigned CDR3 sequences along with most-parsimonious VDJ recombination scenarios. In a later analysis, each TCR beta chain was defined by its CDR3 amino acid sequence together with its V-gene family, and reads lacking a unique V-gene family were excluded. To address suspected cross-contamination and a sequencing artifact, a later analysis removed around 600 highly shared, low-generation-probability nucleotide sequences. In a later analysis, a clonal expansion index was calculated for each public chain from normalized within-repertoire ranks of inferred template counts. In a later analysis, generation probabilities were computed using a VDJ recombination model fitted to out-of-frame rearrangements, and the results were checked against IGoR. In a later analysis, TCR-TCR, TCR-HLA and TCR-CMV co-occurrence was scored with hypergeometric tests, and a repertoire-size bias correction was applied to TCR pairs. In a later analysis, false discovery rates were estimated by permuting HLA or CMV assignments 20 times. A later analysis grouped co-occurring TCRs with DBSCAN, adding TCRdist sequence similarity when clustering within HLA-allele-positive subsets. Repertoires with fewer than 30,000 or more than 120,000 public chains, plus five repertoires with anomalous nucleotide sharing, were excluded from co-occurrence clustering. Sourced from immuneACCESS, this table was stored by TCRdb with only in-frame sequences that have V and J called. A share of the clones is absent; for the studies checked, an unresolved V gene accounts for under half, and the remainder has no known explanation. V and J calls and clone size are as listed in that table; D and trimming were resolved from the DNA. In this sample the table shows 150,000 to 200,000 clones, over 75% of which occur a single time. The ten largest make up over 2.5% of the sample.

Between the V and J ends, shortened by 2 bases and 3 bases respectively, the junction contains 11 bases. Spanning cysteine to phenylalanine, the CDR3 consists of 14 amino acids. Only the CDR3 DNA stays, 42 bases, in frame from base 1. CDR1 LNHDA and CDR2 SQIVND were looked up in the germline V gene (reference sequence). Concerning this clone itself: Its antigen target is currently unknown. Base qualities are not recorded, but no much larger clone differs from it by a single base.

Material for sequencing was PBMCs. The chain employs TRBV19 and TRBJ2-7; the D gene identity is not certain. The receptor was derived from a female donor in good health and CMV-seronegative. The DNA sequence is as follows: TGTGCCAGTAGTATAAGTTCCAGAAACTACGAGCAGTACTTC. Its protein is CASSISSRNYEQYF.